These 15 T cell receptor beta chains were sequenced from one sample in a study of T cell responses to AZD1222 COVID-19 vaccine. Clones were read by immunoSEQ multiplex PCR, and TCRdb kept only the in-frame ones, dropping some. The sample yields about 99,000 clones, just over 90% seen once. Sample: peripheral blood, taken on day 0 of AZD1222 vaccination. These receptor sequences come from an adult in good health.

Worth noting for this clone: The sample has other DNA sequences that encode this CDR3 too. This chain joins TRBV5-8 and TRBJ2-7, with D perhaps matching TRBD1 (6 bases). The CDR3 consists of 16 residues. The V gene lost 0 bases and the J gene lost 2 bases, with 15 bases spanning the gap. The germline gives CDR1 SGHTS, CDR2 YDEGEE. The CDR3 DNA sequence: TGTGCCAGCAGCTTGGTCCCGGCAGGGGCACCCTACGAGCAGTACTTC. It yields the protein CASSLVPAGAPYEQYF.

This chain connects TRBV14 to TRBJ1-6; no definite D call. This CDR3 is built from 13 residues. Trimming stripped 4 bases from V and 6 bases from J, with 7 bases between. CDR1 is SGHDN and CDR2 is FVKESK in the germline V gene. The CDR3 DNA is TGTGCCAGCAGCCCGACCCTTAATTCACCCCTCCACTTT. Translated, it gives CASSPTLNSPLHF.

The genes are TRBV11-2 and TRBJ1-5; D is perhaps TRBD1 (5 bases). The CDR3 sequence is 15 residues long. Germline assignment: CDR1 SGHAT and CDR2 FQNNGV. V gave up 5 bases and J gave up 9 bases, with 20 bases separating them. This CDR3 is CASSQTGTAGGPQHF. As DNA, the CDR3 is TGTGCCAGCAGCCAAACCGGGACGGCCGGCGGGCCCCAGCATTTT. The complete variable domain, with remaining parts taken from reference TRBV11-2 and TRBJ1-5, reads EAGVAQSPRYKIIEKRQSVAFWCNPISGHATLYWYQQILGQGPKLLIQFQNNGVVDDSQLPKDRFSAERLKGVDSTLKIQPAKLEDSAVYLCASSQTGTAGGPQHFGDGTRLSIL.

The V gene is TRBV27, the J gene TRBJ1-2; 8 positions agree with TRBD1. The CDR3 contains 19 residues. Germline trimming cut 5 bases from V and 4 bases from J; bases unmatched to any gene: 21. Germline V gene data show CDR1 as MNHEY and CDR2 as SMNVEV (reference sequence). CDR3 nucleotide sequence: TGTGCCAGCAGTCCCACACGAATGCGGACAGGGTTCGAAGGCTATGGCTACACCTTC. Translation: CASSPTRMRTGFEGYGYTF.

Only one count was recorded for this clone. CDR3 sequence (DNA): TGTGCCAGCAGGCCGACAGGGGAGGGAAACACCATATATTTT. This encodes CASRPTGEGNTIYF. This chain joins TRBV28 and TRBJ1-3; TRBD1 agrees at 8 bases. The CDR3 is made up of 14 amino acids. After removal of 6 bases from V and 4 bases from J, the junction contained 5 bases not matched to a gene. Germline V gene data show CDR1 as MDHEN and CDR2 as SYDVKM.

The gene calls are TRBV20-1 and TRBJ2-5; 10 bases are a match to TRBD1. This CDR3 spans 14 amino acids. Unmatched junction bases numbered 4, after V lost 3 bases and J lost 3 bases. CDR1 and CDR2 (germline): DFQATT, SNEGSKA (reference sequence). In nucleotides, the CDR3 is TGCAGTGCTAGTCGGGACAGGGGAAAAGAGACCCAGTACTTC. It is translated as CSASRDRGKETQYF.

The chain combines TRBV3-1 (or the pseudogene TRBV3-2) with TRBJ2-1; 10 bases line up with TRBD2. Germline V gene lookup returns CDR1 LGHDT and CDR2 YNNKEL (reference sequence). Trimming cost V 0 bases and J 4 bases; bases outside gene matches: 9. The CDR3 extends over 18 amino acids. CDR3 bases: TGTGCCAGCAGCCAAGATCCTACCGCTAGCGGGAGTTACAATGAGCAGTTCTTC. Protein sequence: CASSQDPTASGSYNEQFF.

The rearrangement uses TRBV28 and TRBJ1-3; D gene ambiguous. Trimming left V 7 bases short and J 0 bases short, with 10 bases between. CDR3 length: 14 amino acids. Per germline, CDR1 MDHEN and CDR2 SYDVKM. The CDR3 sequence: CASKEGNSGNTIYF. The CDR3 DNA reads TGTGCCAGCAAGGAGGGAAACTCTGGAAACACCATATATTTT.

The CDR3 region is CASSNALLLKAYEQYF. The CDR3 nucleotides read TGTGCCAGCAGTAACGCGTTGTTGCTTAAGGCGTACGAGCAGTACTTC. This chain links TRBV11-2 with TRBJ2-7; D remains unclear. The CDR3 loop spans 16 amino acids. V lost 6 bases, J lost 4 bases, and 22 bases lay in between. Germline-derived CDR1 and CDR2 are SGHAT and FQNNGV.

The rearrangement uses TRBV5-1 and TRBJ1-1; D perhaps matches TRBD1 (6 bases). Trimming removed 2 bases from V and 1 base from J, with 9 bases in between. In germline, CDR1 is SGHRS, CDR2 YFSETQ. The CDR3 runs to 14 residues. The CDR3 region is CASSLQGPNTEAFF. The CDR3 nucleotides are TGCGCCAGCAGCTTACAGGGACCGAACACTGAAGCTTTCTTT.

V is TRBV7-3 and J is TRBJ2-2; D is unresolved. Trimming stripped 0 bases from V and 6 bases from J, with 5 bases between. This CDR3 comprises 13 residues. Germline values: CDR1 SGHTA, CDR2 FQGTGA. The CDR3 region has the DNA TGTGCCAGCAGCTTAACGGGTTCCGGGGAGCTGTTTTTT. Its protein product is CASSLTGSGELFF. The full variable domain, completed using reference TRBV7-3 and TRBJ2-2, is GAGVSQTPSNKVTEKGKYVELRCDPISGHTALYWYRQSLGQGPEFLIYFQGTGAADDSGLPNDRFFAVRPEGSVSTLKIQRTERGDSAVYLCASSLTGSGELFFGEGSRLTVL.

Concerning this clone: Other DNA sequences in this specimen translate into the identical CDR3. The chain joins TRBV2 to TRBJ2-3, with TRBD2 identical over 9 bases. CDR3 length equals 13 residues. Germline CDR1 reads SNHLY; CDR2 reads FYNNEI. The ends lost 9 bases at V and 2 bases at J; junction bases unmatched: 3. This CDR3 is CASSGSFTDTQYF. The CDR3 bases are TGTGCCAGTAGCGGGAGTTTCACAGATACGCAGTATTTT. The variable domain in full, with the rest retrieved from reference TRBV2 and TRBJ2-3, is EPEVTQTPSHQVTQMGQEVILRCVPISNHLYFYWYRQILGQKVEFLVSFYNNEISEKSEIFDDQFSVERPDGSNFTLKIRSTKLEDSAMYFCASSGSFTDTQYFGPGTRLTVL.

The V call is TRBV7-8, the J call TRBJ1-5; possibly TRBD1 for D (6 bases). V was shortened by 7 bases and J by 5 bases, with 12 bases between the two germline ends. CDR1 is SGHVS and CDR2 is FQNEAQ in the germline V gene. The CDR3 covers 13 residues. In DNA form, the CDR3 reads TGTGCCAGCAACATAGGGGGAGATCAGCCCCAGCATTTT. Translation gives CASNIGGDQPQHF.

The chain links TRBV28 to TRBJ2-5; D is unclear. The germline V gene encodes CDR1 MDHEN and CDR2 SYDVKM. CDR3 length: 13 residues. V lost 3 bases, J lost 2 bases, and 7 bases lay in between. For the CDR3, the DNA is TGTGCCAGCAGTTTTCGCGATCAAGAGACCCAGTACTTC. Protein: CASSFRDQETQYF.

This clone was counted a few times. The chain is built from TRBV7-3 and TRBJ1-1; D unclear. The V and J ends lost 3 bases and 5 bases respectively, with 22 bases between them. This CDR3 is 17 amino acids long. Per germline, CDR1 SGHTA and CDR2 FQGTGA. The CDR3 coding sequence is TGTGCCAGCAGCTTCGGTGGGAATGGCCCCGGCGGGACTGAAGCTTTCTTT. It yields the protein CASSFGGNGPGGTEAFF.